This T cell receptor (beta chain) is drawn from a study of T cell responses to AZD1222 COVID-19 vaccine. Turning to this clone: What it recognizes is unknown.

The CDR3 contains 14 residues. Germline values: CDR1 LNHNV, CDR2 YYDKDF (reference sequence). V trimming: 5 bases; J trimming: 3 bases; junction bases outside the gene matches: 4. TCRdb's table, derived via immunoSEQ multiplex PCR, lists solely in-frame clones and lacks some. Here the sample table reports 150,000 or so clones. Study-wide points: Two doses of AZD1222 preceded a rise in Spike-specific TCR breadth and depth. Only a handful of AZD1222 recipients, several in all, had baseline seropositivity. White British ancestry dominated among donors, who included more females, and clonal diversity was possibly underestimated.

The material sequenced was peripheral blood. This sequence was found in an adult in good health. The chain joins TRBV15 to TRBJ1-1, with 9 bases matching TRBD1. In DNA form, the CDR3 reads TGTGCCACCAGCGGGGGGACAGGGCACACTGAAGCTTTCTTT. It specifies CATSGGTGHTEAFF.